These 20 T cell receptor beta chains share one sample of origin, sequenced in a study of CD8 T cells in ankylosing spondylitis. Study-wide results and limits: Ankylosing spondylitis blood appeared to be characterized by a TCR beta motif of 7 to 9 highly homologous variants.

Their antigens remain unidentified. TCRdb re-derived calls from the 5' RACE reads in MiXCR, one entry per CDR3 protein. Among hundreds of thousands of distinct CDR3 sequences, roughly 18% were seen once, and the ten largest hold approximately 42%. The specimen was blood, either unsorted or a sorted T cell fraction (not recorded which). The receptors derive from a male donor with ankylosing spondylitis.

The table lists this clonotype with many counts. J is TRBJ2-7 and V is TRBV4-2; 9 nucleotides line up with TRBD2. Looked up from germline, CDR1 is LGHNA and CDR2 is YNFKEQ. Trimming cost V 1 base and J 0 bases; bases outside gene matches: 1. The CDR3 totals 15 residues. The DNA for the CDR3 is TGTGCCAGCAGCCAAGGACTAGCGGACTCCTACGAGCAGTACTTC. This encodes CASSQGLADSYEQYF.

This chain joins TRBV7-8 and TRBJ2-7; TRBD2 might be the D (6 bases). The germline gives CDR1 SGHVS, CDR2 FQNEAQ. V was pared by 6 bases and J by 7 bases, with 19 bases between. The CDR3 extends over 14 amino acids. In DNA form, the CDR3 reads TGTGCCAGCAGTGTGGACTTACTAGCCGGGGAGCAGTACTTC. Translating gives CASSVDLLAGEQYF.

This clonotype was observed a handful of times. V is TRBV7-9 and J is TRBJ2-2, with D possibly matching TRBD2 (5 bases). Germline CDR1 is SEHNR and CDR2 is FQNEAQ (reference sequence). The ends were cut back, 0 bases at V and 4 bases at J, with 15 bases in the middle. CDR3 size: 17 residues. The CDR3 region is CASSLARAEVGTGELFF. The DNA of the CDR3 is TGTGCCAGCAGCTTAGCGCGAGCGGAGGTCGGCACCGGGGAGCTGTTTTTT.

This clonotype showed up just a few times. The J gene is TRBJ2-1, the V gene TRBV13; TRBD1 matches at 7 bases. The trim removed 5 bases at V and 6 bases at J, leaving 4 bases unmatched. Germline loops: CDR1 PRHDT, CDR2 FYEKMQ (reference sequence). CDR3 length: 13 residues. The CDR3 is CASSTRDSNEQFF. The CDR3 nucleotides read TGTGCCAGCAGCACCCGGGACAGCAATGAGCAGTTCTTC.

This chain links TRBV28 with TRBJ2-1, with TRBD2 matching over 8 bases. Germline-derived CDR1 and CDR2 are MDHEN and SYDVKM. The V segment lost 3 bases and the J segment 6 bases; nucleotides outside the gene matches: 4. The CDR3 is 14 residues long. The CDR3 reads CASSLGLVSNEQFF. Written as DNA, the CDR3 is TGTGCCAGCAGTTTGGGACTAGTGAGCAATGAGCAGTTCTTC.

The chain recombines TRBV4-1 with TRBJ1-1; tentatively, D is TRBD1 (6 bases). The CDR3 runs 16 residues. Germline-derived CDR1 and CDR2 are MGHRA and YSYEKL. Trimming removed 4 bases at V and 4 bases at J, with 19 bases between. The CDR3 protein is CASSLEPGPGATEAFF. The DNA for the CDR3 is TGCGCCAGCAGCCTCGAACCCGGCCCAGGGGCCACTGAAGCTTTCTTT.

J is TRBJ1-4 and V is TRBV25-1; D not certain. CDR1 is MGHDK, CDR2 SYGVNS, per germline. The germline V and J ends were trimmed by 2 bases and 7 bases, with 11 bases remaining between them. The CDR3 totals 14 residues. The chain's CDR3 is CASSERREGEKLFF. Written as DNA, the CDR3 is TGTGCCAGCAGTGAAAGGCGGGAGGGTGAAAAACTGTTTTTT.

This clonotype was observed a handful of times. Here the CDR3 DNA reads TGTGCCAGCAGTTACTCAGCAGGCTCCTACGAGCAGTACTTC. Its translation: CASSYSAGSYEQYF. This chain joins TRBV6-2 or TRBV6-3 and TRBJ2-7; D unresolved. Germline CDR1 MNHEY, CDR2 SVGEGT. V was trimmed by 0 bases and J by 0 bases, leaving 6 bases between them. The CDR3 consists of 14 residues.

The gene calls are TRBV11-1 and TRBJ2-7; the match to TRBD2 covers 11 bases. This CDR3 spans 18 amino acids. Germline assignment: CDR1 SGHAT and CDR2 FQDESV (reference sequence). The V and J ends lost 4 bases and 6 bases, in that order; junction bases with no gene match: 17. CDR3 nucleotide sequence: TGTGCCAGCAGCTCCACGACTCCAACTAGCGGGAGAGGAAGCGAGCAGTACTTC. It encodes CASSSTTPTSGRGSEQYF. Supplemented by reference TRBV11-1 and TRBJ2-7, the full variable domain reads EAEVAQSPRYKITEKSQAVAFWCDPISGHATLYWYRQILGQGPELLVQFQDESVVDDSQLPKDRFSAERLKGVDSTLKIQPAELGDSAMYLCASSSTTPTSGRGSEQYFGPGTRLTVT.

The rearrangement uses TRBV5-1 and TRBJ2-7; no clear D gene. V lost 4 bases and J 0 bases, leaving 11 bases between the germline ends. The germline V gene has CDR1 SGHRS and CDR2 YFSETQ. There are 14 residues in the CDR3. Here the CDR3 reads CASSQGHTSYEQYF. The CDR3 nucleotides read TGCGCCAGCAGCCAAGGTCACACCTCCTACGAGCAGTACTTC.

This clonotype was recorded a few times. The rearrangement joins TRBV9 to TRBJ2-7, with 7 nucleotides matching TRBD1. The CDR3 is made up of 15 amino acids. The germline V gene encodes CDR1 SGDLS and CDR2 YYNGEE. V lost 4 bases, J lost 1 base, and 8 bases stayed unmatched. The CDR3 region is CASSPSGQLSYEQYF. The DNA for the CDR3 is TGTGCCAGCAGCCCCTCGGGACAGTTATCCTACGAGCAGTACTTC.

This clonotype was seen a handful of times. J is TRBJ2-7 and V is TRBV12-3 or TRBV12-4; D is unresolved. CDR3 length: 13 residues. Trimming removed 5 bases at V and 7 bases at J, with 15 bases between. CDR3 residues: CASSLARAWEQYF. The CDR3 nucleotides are TGTGCCAGCAGTCTGGCTCGAGCGTGGGAGCAGTACTTC.

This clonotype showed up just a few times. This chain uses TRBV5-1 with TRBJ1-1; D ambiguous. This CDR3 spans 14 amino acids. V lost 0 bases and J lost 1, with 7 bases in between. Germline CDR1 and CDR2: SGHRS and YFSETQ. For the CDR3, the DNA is TGCGCCAGCAGCTTGGGGCAGTCGAACACTGAAGCTTTCTTT. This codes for CASSLGQSNTEAFF.

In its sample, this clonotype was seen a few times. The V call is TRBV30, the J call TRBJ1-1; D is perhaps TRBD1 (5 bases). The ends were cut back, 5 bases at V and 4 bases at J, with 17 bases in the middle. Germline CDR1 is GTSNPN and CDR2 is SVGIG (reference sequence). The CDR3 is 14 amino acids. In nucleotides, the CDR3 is TGTGCCTGGGGAGCCGGGGCGGGGAGCACTGAAGCTTTCTTT. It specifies CAWGAGAGSTEAFF.

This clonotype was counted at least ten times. The DNA for the CDR3 is TGCGCCAGCAGCCCCTCACACGGGAGGGACACTGAAGCTTTCTTT. It encodes CASSPSHGRDTEAFF. V usage is TRBV4-1 and J usage is TRBJ1-1; D gene ambiguous. V dropped 4 bases and J dropped 3 bases, with 15 bases sitting between them. The CDR3 spans 15 residues. CDR1 and CDR2 from the germline V gene are MGHRA and YSYEKL.

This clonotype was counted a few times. The CDR3 here is CASSRKDGTYEQYF. As DNA, the CDR3 is TGTGCCAGCAGCCGAAAGGACGGCACCTACGAGCAGTACTTC. V is TRBV7-9 and J is TRBJ2-7; no definite D call. V lost 5 bases and J lost 2, with 13 bases in between. The CDR3 loop spans 14 amino acids. Germline loops: CDR1 SEHNR, CDR2 FQNEAQ (reference sequence).

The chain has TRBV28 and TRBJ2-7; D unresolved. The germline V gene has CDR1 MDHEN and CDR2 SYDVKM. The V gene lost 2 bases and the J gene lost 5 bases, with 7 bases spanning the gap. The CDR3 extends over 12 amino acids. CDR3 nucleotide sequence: TGTGCCAGCAGTTTAAGGAACGACGAGCAGTACTTC. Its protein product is CASSLRNDEQYF.

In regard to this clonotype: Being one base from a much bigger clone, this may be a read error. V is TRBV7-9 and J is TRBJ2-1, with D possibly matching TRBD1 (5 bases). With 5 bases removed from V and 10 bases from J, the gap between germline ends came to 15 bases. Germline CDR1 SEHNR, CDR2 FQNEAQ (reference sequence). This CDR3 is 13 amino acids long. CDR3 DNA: TGTGCCAGCAGCATAGACAGTACCTACGAGCAGTTCTTC. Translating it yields CASSIDSTYEQFF.

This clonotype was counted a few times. DNA of the CDR3: TGTGCCAGCAGCTTAGTCGGGCTTGGGGGGGCGCGTTACGAGCAGTACTTC. Translating it yields CASSLVGLGGARYEQYF. The chain recombines TRBV7-8 with TRBJ2-7; weak D call: TRBD2 (7 bases). Germline CDR1 SGHVS, CDR2 FQNEAQ. The CDR3 sequence is 17 residues long. Trimming removed 1 base at V and 4 bases at J, with 20 bases between.

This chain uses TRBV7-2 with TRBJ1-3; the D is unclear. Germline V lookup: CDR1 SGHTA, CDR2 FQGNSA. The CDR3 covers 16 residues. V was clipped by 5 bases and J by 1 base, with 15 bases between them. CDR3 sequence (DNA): TGTGCCAGCAGCGGTGACCGGGCGTCATCTGGAAACACCATATATTTT. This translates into CASSGDRASSGNTIYF.